The entry below gives a single T cell receptor (beta chain) sequence along with its context. The specificity of this receptor is unknown. Base quality data are lacking; no much larger clone is found one base away. The sample is drawn from a study of blood T cell repertoires in COVID-19 (dated by TCRdb to 2020 to 2021). In the study overall: Samples covering the acute and convalescent phases of COVID-19 were provided by collaborators in the United States, Italy and Spain. The material from the prospective study consisted of cDNA or gDNA derived from T cells, B-cell-depleted T cells, or PBMCs. The samples were drawn from two sources: the first 160 participants of the ongoing ImmuneRACE study, and fewer than 1,500 subjects contributed by 6 global collaborators. A freely available public database, intended as a resource for researchers studying the immune response to SARS-CoV-2, is where the repertoires were released. Nearly every sample came with metadata listing a de-identified subject ID, COVID-19 status, age in years and sex. Where HLA class I and class II types were available, the types were taken from metadata supplied by the sample provider, not from assay-based typing. The dataset comprised deeply sampled blood TCRbeta repertoires from subjects exposed to, actively infected with, or recovered from COVID-19.

TCRbeta CDR3 regions were amplified from genomic DNA using the immunoSEQ Assay, a bias-controlled multiplex PCR. The original methods were these. Nucleated cell counts per sample were estimated from amplification of reference gene primers within the assay. To quantify the absolute abundance of each unique TCRbeta CDR3 rearrangement, sequence reads were collapsed and filtered. For each sample, productive Simpson clonality was calculated as the square root of Simpson's diversity index across productive rearrangements. TCRdb provides this immuneACCESS table in a form limited to in-frame rearrangements. Some clones are lacking; in checked studies, under half of them reflect an unresolved V gene, and why the rest are absent is not known. That table is the source of V, J and clone size, and D and trimming were worked out from the DNA. Present in this sample are 270,000 or so clones, roughly 90% of which were seen just once. The ten biggest clones cover just under 0.95% of the sample.

Samples from volunteer blood donors who had recovered from COVID-19 were contributed by a second Seattle source. The collaborating institutions used their own protocols to collect whole blood in K2EDTA tubes. For TCRbeta analysis, collaborators shipped samples as frozen whole blood, isolated PBMCs, or DNA extracted from either of those sample types. Results the study describes overall, beyond this receptor: Clinical and demographic metadata were provided uncurated, with the amount varying by source and participant.

Sequenced input: peripheral blood. The sequence derives from a woman aged 40 to 50 who had recovered from COVID-19.

The bases are TGTGCCAGCAGTCGCGGGGGAGACGAGCAGTACTTC. This yields the protein CASSRGGDEQYF. The chain couples TRBV27 to TRBJ2-7, and 7 junctional nucleotides match TRBD2. Trimmed from V: 5 bases; trimmed from J: 5 bases; junction bases lacking a gene match: 3. CDR1 and CDR2, looked up from the germline V gene (reference sequence), are MNHEY and SMNVEV. Taken from cysteine to phenylalanine, the CDR3 has 12 residues. Only the CDR3 DNA stays, 36 bases, in frame from base 1.